One and the same sample provided the 5 T cell receptor beta chains below, sequenced in a study of cytomegalovirus exposure and HLA in healthy donors. Primers included in the PCR were 60 Vbeta and 13 Jbeta primers. The assay was immunoSEQ multiplex PCR, and TCRdb's table has in-frame clones only and misses some. The repertoire has 150,000 to 200,000 clones, 75% to 90% of them found once; the top ten carry 2.3%. The sequencing input was PBMCs. The receptors come from a male donor in good health and CMV-seronegative.

V and J are TRBV5-8 and TRBJ2-5; 11 bases map to TRBD1. Germline CDR1 is SGHTS and CDR2 is YDEGEE. Trimming at V came to 4 bases and at J to 5 bases, leaving 7 bases not matched to a gene. The CDR3 covers 15 residues. Here the CDR3 reads CASSPGTGGGETQYF. CDR3 nucleotide sequence: TGTGCCAGCAGCCCCGGGACAGGGGGAGGGGAGACCCAGTACTTC.

This clone turned up a few times. V usage is TRBV5-4 and J usage is TRBJ1-4; D may be TRBD1 (5 bases). V was shortened by 4 bases and J by 6 bases, with 16 bases between the two germline ends. The CDR3 has 15 residues. The germline V gene has CDR1 SGHNT and CDR2 YYREEE (reference sequence). The CDR3 DNA follows: TGTGCCAGCAGCCGATTTGGGGGGGACGATGAAAAACTGTTTTTT. It is translated as CASSRFGGDDEKLFF.

In its sample, this clone was seen once. The chain links TRBV19 to TRBJ2-7; 8 bases line up with TRBD1. The CDR3 is made up of 15 amino acids. CDR1 and CDR2 (germline): LNHDA, SQIVND (reference sequence). The trim removed 7 bases at V and 2 bases at J, leaving 10 bases unmatched. CDR3 residues: CASTQQLGQAYEQYF. The CDR3 nucleotides read TGTGCCAGTACCCAACAGTTGGGACAGGCCTACGAGCAGTACTTC. Full variable domain (rest looked up from reference TRBV19 and TRBJ2-7): DGGITQSPKYLFRKEGQNVTLSCEQNLNHDAMYWYRQDPGQGLRLIYYSQIVNDFQKGDIAEGYSVSREKKESFPLTVTSAQKNPTAFYLCASTQQLGQAYEQYFGPGTRLTVT.

The rearrangement joins TRBV18 to TRBJ2-3, with 8 bases fitting TRBD2. The CDR3 runs 17 residues. Germline CDR1 reads KGHSH; CDR2 reads LQKENI. V was pared by 1 base and J by 2 bases, with 8 bases of the junction left unmatched. The CDR3 nucleotides are TGTGCCAGCTCACCACTCCCGGGAGGGAGCCTCACAGATACGCAGTATTTT. Its translation is CASSPLPGGSLTDTQYF. The full variable domain, completed using reference TRBV18 and TRBJ2-3, is NAGVMQNPRHLVRRRGQEARLRCSPMKGHSHVYWYRQLPEEGLKFMVYLQKENIIDESGMPKERFSAEFPKEGPSILRIQQVVRGDSAAYFCASSPLPGGSLTDTQYFGPGTRLTVL.

This clone was detected only once. The chain employs TRBV7-2 and TRBJ1-1; D is uncertain. Germline lookup yields CDR1 SGHTA and CDR2 FQGNSA. The CDR3 has 13 amino acids. Trimming shortened V by 8 bases and J by 1 base, and 11 bases separated the two germline ends. The chain's CDR3 is CASGLTENTEAFF. The CDR3 DNA sequence: TGTGCCAGCGGGCTAACAGAGAACACTGAAGCTTTCTTT.